This T cell receptor (beta chain) was recorded in a study of molecular identifiers for immune sequencing clone quantification. This CDR3 comprises 14 residues. The V end lost 0 bases, the J end lost 3 bases, and 8 bases lay between the germline ends. The V gene's germline CDR1 is SGHTA and CDR2 FQGNSA. From the PCR reads, TCRdb called clonotypes with MiXCR, one entry per CDR3 protein. The sample consists of some 590,000 distinct CDR3 sequences, roughly 27% of them appearing once. The receptor was derived from a human donor in good health. Some libraries in this study had Jurkat cell RNA spiked in. The source material was naive CD8+ T cells from blood, with Jurkat cell RNA spiked in. The subset denotes: FACS-sorted CD8+CD4-CCR7+CD45RA+ naive T cells. V usage is TRBV7-2 and J usage is TRBJ1-1; D is possibly TRBD1 (6 bases). The CDR3 spells CASSLADRDTEAFF. DNA of the CDR3: TGTGCCAGCAGCTTAGCGGACAGAGACACTGAAGCTTTCTTT.